This is a list of T cell receptor beta chains from one sample in a study of Graves' ophthalmopathy and Graves' hyperthyroidism. TCRdb fed the multiplex PCR reads into MiXCR, producing one record per CDR3 protein. The sample yields roughly 1.1 million distinct CDR3 sequences, approximately 35% seen once. Sequenced material: peripheral blood or thyroid tissue (not recorded which). These receptors were obtained from an adult man with Graves' hyperthyroidism. CDR3s include the opening cysteine and the closing phenylalanine or tryptophan.

cdr3_aa,j_call,v_call
CASSSARGTEAFF,TRBJ1-1,TRBV28
CASSLAGYSYNEQFF,TRBJ2-1,TRBV12-3/TRBV12-4
CAISGGGTTQETQYF,TRBJ2-5,TRBV10-3
CASSPKQYF,TRBJ2-7,TRBV4-2
CASSSRARSQHF,TRBJ1-5,TRBV9
CASSDGTGATYEQYF,TRBJ2-7,TRBV6-5
CSARTMGTAYEQYF,TRBJ2-7,TRBV20-1
CASRGTAGGYEQYF,TRBJ2-7,TRBV6-2/TRBV6-3
CASSLPRGSGANVLTF,TRBJ2-6,TRBV5-1
CASTEWTVSYEQYF,TRBJ2-7,TRBV6-2/TRBV6-3
CASSFRQFNQPQHF,TRBJ1-5,TRBV12-3/TRBV12-4
CAWFRGTGELFF,TRBJ2-2,TRBV24-1
CAWSVGGMNTEAFF,TRBJ1-1,TRBV30
CASSLGPPGTGTYEQYF,TRBJ2-7,TRBV5-1
CATSRRDTYNEQFF,TRBJ2-1,TRBV15
CASRLGTRGPSEQYF,TRBJ2-7,TRBV6-6
CASSASGQGTLSYEQYF,TRBJ2-7,TRBV10-2
CASSSPSRAYEQYF,TRBJ2-7,TRBV27
CASRLRMTRWDTGELFF,TRBJ2-2,TRBV7-2
CASRERQGNQPQHF,TRBJ1-5,TRBV19
CATGQKMNTEAFF,TRBJ1-1,TRBV12-3/TRBV12-4
CASSQDPYGHSPLHF,TRBJ1-6,TRBV4-3
CASSQSTGHQPQHF,TRBJ1-5,TRBV27
CSVRASGLEKLFF,TRBJ1-4,TRBV29-1
CASSESGTAEAFF,TRBJ1-1,TRBV10-1
CASSFIESGANVLTF,TRBJ2-6,TRBV5-1
CSARLAGTEAFF,TRBJ1-1,TRBV20-1
CASSLAVEIF,TRBJ1-2,TRBV7-2
CSVKQGQNTEAFF,TRBJ1-1,TRBV29-1
CAISEPSQPQHF,TRBJ1-5,TRBV10-3
CASSLAFLEQFF,TRBJ2-1,TRBV7-2